This T cell receptor (beta chain) was retrieved from a study of shared clonotypes between healthy human individuals. Study-wide results and caveats: Clonotype sharing across several donors was observed for about 4.8% of naive CD4 clonotypes. Naive subsets typically showed greater estimated richness than memory subsets.

There are 15 residues in the CDR3. V gave up 0 bases and J gave up 4 bases; unmatched junction bases: 6. CDR1 is SGHRS, CDR2 YFSETQ, per germline. Regarding this clone: Its target is unknown.

Deep-level running was used for the assay. Clones were sequenced by immunoSEQ multiplex PCR, and TCRdb holds only the in-frame ones, with some missing. The sample carries approximately 620,000 clones, approximately 97% recorded once. The sample consisted of naive CD4+ T cells sorted from blood. The subset denotes: CD45RA+ positively selected. This receptor was identified in a woman aged 25 to 39 in good health. The gene calls are TRBV5-1 and TRBJ2-7; the match to TRBD1 covers 8 bases. CDR3 nucleotide sequence: TGCGCCAGCAGCTTGGGGGGCGGACAGGGATACGAGCAGTACTTC. Translation gives CASSLGGGQGYEQYF.